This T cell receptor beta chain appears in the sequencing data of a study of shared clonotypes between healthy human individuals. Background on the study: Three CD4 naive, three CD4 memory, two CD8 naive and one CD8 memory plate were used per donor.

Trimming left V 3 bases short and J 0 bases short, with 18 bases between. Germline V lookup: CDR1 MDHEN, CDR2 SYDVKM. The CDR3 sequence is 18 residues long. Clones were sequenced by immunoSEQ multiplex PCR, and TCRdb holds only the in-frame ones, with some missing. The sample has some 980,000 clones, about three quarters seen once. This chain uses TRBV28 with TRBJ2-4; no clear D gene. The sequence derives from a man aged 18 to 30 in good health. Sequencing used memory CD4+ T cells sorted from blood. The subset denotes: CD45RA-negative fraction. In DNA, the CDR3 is TGTGCCAGCAGTTTGAACCGTACGAGTTCTGTAGCCAAAAACATTCAGTACTTC. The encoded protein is CASSLNRTSSVAKNIQYF.